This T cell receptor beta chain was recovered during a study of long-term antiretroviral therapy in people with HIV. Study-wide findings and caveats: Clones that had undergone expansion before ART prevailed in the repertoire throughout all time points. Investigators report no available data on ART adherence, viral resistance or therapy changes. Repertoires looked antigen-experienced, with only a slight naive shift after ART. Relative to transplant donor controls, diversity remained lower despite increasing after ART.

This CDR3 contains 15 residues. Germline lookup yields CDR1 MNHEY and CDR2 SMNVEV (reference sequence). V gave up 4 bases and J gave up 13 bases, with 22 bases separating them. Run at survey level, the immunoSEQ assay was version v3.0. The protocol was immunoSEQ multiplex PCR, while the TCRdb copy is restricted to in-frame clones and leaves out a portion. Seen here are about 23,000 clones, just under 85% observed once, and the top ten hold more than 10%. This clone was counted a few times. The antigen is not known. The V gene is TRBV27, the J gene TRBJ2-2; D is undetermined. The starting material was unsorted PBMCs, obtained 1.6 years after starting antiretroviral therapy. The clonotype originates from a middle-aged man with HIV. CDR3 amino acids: CASSSEPTLPGGLFF. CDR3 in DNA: TGTGCCAGCAGTTCAGAACCGACCCTCCCTGGTGGGCTGTTTTTT.